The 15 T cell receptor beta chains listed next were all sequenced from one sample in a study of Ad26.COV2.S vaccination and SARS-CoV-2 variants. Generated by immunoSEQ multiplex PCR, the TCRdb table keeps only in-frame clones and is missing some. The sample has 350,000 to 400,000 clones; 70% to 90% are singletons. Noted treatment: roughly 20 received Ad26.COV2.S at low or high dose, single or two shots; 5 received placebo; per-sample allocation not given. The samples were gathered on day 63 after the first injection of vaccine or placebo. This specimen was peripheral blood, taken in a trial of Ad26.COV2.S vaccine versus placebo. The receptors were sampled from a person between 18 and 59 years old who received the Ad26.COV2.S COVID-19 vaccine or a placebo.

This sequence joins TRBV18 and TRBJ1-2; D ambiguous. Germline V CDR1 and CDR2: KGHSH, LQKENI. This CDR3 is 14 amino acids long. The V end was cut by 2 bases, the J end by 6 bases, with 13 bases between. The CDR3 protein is CASSPEQANHGYTF. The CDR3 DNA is TGTGCCAGCTCACCAGAGCAGGCAAATCATGGCTACACCTTC.

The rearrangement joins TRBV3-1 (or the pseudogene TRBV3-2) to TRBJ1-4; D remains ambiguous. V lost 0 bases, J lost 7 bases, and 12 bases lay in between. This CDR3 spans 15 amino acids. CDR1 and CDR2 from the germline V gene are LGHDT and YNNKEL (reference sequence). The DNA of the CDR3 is TGTGCCAGCAGCCAAGATCCGGCCGAGGGTGAAAAACTGTTTTTT. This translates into CASSQDPAEGEKLFF.

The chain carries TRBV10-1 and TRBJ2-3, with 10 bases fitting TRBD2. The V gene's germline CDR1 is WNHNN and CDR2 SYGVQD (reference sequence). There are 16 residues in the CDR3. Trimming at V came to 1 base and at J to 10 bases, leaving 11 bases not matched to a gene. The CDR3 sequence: CASSEWGAGGMEAQYF. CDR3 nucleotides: TGCGCCAGCAGTGAGTGGGGAGCGGGGGGGATGGAGGCGCAGTATTTT.

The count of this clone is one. The CDR3 DNA reads as TGTGCCAGCAGCGGCCCATCTTTACGACTAGCGGGTTTCACCGGGGAGCTGTTTTTT. Translating it yields CASSGPSLRLAGFTGELFF. The chain joins TRBV21-1 to TRBJ2-2; TRBD2 is the table's D call and was not checked against the DNA. TRBV21-1 is an annotated pseudogene. CDR3 length: 19 residues.

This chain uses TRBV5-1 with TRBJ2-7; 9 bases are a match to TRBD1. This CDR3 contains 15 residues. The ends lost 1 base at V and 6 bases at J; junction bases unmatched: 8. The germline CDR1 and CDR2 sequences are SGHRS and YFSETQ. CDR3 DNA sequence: TGCGCCAGCAGCTTGACAGGGGGCGGCAGCCGCGAGCAGTACTTC. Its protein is CASSLTGGGSREQYF. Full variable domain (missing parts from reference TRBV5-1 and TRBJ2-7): KAGVTQTPRYLIKTRGQQVTLSCSPISGHRSVSWYQQTPGQGLQFLFEYFSETQRNKGNFPGRFSGRQFSNSRSEMNVSTLELGDSALYLCASSLTGGGSREQYFGPGTRLTVT.

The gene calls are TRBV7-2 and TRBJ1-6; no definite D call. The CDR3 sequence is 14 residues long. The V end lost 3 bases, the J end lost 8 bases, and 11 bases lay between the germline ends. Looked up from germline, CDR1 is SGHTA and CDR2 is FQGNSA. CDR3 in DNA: TGTGCCAGCAGCTTGACCTTTATGGATTCACCCCTCCACTTT. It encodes CASSLTFMDSPLHF. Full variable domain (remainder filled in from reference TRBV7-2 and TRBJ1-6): GAGVSQSPSNKVTEKGKDVELRCDPISGHTALYWYRQSLGQGLEFLIYFQGNSAPDKSGLPSDRFSAERTGGSVSTLTIQRTQQEDSAVYLCASSLTFMDSPLHFGNGTRLTVT.

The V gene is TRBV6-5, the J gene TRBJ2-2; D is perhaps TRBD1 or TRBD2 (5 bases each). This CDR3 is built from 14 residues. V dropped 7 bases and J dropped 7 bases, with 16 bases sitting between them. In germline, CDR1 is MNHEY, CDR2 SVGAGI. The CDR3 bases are TGTGCCAGCAAGAGGGGCCGGGCGAGCGGGGAGCTGTTTTTT. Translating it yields CASKRGRASGELFF.

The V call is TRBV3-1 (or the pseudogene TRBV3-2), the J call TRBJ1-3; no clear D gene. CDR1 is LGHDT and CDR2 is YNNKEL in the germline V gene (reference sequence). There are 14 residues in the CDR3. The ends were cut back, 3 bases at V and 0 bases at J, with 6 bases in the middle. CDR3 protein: CASSHMTSGNTIYF. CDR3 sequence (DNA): TGTGCCAGCAGCCACATGACCTCTGGAAACACCATATATTTT.

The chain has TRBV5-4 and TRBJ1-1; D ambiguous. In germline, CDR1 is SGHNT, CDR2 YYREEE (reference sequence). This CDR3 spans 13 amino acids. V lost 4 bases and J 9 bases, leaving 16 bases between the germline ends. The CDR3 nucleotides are TGTGCCAGCAGCATAACCTTGACGCAACAAGCTTTCTTT. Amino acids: CASSITLTQQAFF.

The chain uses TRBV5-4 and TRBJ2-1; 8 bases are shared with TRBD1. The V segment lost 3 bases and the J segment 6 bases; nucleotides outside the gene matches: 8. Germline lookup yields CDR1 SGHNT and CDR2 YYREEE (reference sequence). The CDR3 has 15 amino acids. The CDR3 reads CASSSPGQVVNEQFF. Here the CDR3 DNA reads TGTGCCAGCAGCTCCCCGGGACAGGTCGTCAATGAGCAGTTCTTC.

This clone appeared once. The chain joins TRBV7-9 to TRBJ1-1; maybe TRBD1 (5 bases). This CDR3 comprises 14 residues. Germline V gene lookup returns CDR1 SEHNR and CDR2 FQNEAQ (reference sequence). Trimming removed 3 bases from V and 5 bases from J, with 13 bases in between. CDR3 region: CASSLGGLRTEAFF. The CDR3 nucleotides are TGTGCCAGCAGCTTGGGGGGTTTGCGGACTGAAGCTTTCTTT. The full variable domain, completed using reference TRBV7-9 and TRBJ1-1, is DTGVSQNPRHKITKRGQNVTFRCDPISEHNRLYWYRQTLGQGPEFLTYFQNEAQLEKSRLLSDRFSAERPKGSFSTLEIQRTEQGDSAMYLCASSLGGLRTEAFFGQGTRLTVV.

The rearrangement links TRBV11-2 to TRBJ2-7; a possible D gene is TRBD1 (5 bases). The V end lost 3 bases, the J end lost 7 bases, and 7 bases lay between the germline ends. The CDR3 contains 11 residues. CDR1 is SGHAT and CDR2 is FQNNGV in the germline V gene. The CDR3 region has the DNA TGTGCCAGCAGCTTTTCAGGGGAGCAGTACTTC. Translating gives CASSFSGEQYF.

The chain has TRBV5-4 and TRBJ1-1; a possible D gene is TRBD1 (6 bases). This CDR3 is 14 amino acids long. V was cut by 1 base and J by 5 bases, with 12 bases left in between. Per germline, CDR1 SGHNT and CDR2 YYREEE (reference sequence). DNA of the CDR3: TGTGCCAGCAGCTTGAACAGGGAGGGGACTGAAGCTTTCTTT. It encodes CASSLNREGTEAFF.

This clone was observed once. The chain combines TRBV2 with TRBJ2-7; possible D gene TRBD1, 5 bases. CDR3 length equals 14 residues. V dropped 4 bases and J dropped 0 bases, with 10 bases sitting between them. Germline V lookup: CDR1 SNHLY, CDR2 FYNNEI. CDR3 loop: CASSATAGSYEQYF. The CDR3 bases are TGTGCCAGCAGTGCGACAGCCGGCTCCTACGAGCAGTACTTC. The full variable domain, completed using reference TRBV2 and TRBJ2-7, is EPEVTQTPSHQVTQMGQEVILRCVPISNHLYFYWYRQILGQKVEFLVSFYNNEISEKSEIFDDQFSVERPDGSNFTLKIRSTKLEDSAMYFCASSATAGSYEQYFGPGTRLTVT.

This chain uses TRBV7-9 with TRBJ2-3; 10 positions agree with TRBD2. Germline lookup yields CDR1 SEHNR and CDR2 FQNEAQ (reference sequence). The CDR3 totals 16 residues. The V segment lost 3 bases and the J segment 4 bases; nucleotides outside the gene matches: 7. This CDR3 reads CASSFGAGGNSDTQYF. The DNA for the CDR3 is TGTGCCAGCAGCTTCGGAGCGGGGGGGAATTCAGATACGCAGTATTTT. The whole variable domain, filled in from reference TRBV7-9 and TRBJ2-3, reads DTGVSQNPRHKITKRGQNVTFRCDPISEHNRLYWYRQTLGQGPEFLTYFQNEAQLEKSRLLSDRFSAERPKGSFSTLEIQRTEQGDSAMYLCASSFGAGGNSDTQYFGPGTRLTVL.